This entry lists 24 T cell receptor beta chains sequenced from one sample in a study of cytomegalovirus exposure and HLA in healthy donors. Both 60 Vbeta primers and 13 Jbeta primers went into the PCR. Produced via immunoSEQ multiplex PCR; TCRdb's table is partial and in-frame only. Of about 140,000 clones listed, 73% are singletons. The sequenced sample was PBMCs. Source of these receptors: a human donor in good health.

The chain joins TRBV4-1 to TRBJ2-1; TRBD2 agrees at 8 bases. This CDR3 comprises 15 residues. The ends lost 1 base at V and 4 bases at J; junction bases unmatched: 3. Germline lookup yields CDR1 MGHRA and CDR2 YSYEKL. The CDR3 here is CASSQGSGNYNEQFF. CDR3 sequence (DNA): TGCGCCAGCAGCCAAGGTAGCGGGAATTACAATGAGCAGTTCTTC.

The V gene is TRBV2, the J gene TRBJ2-1, with D hard to call. Trimming took 2 bases from V and 3 from J, leaving 11 bases between them. Looked up from germline, CDR1 is SNHLY and CDR2 is FYNNEI. The CDR3 runs to 15 residues. The CDR3 is CASSESVPSYNEQFF. In DNA, the CDR3 is TGTGCCAGCAGTGAAAGCGTCCCAAGCTACAATGAGCAGTTCTTC.

This clone was seen once. CDR3 sequence (DNA): TGTGCCAGCAGCTTAGTGGGGGCAAATGCAGATACGCAGTATTTT. As protein: CASSLVGANADTQYF. The chain combines TRBV11-2 with TRBJ2-3, with D maybe TRBD1 (6 bases). In germline, CDR1 is SGHAT, CDR2 FQNNGV. V lost 1 base to trimming and J lost 4 bases, with 12 bases between them. This CDR3 is 15 amino acids long.

The J gene is TRBJ2-7, the V gene TRBV2; 9 nucleotides agree with TRBD1. Germline V gene lookup returns CDR1 SNHLY and CDR2 FYNNEI. Trimming cost V 8 bases and J 0 bases; bases outside gene matches: 5. The CDR3 spans 14 residues. Here the CDR3 reads CASDGTGSSYEQYF. In DNA form, the CDR3 reads TGTGCCAGCGACGGGACAGGGAGCTCCTACGAGCAGTACTTC. The whole variable domain, remainder taken from reference TRBV2 and TRBJ2-7, is EPEVTQTPSHQVTQMGQEVILRCVPISNHLYFYWYRQILGQKVEFLVSFYNNEISEKSEIFDDQFSVERPDGSNFTLKIRSTKLEDSAMYFCASDGTGSSYEQYFGPGTRLTVT.

The rearrangement joins TRBV2 to TRBJ1-1, with D possibly being TRBD1 (5 bases). This CDR3 spans 13 amino acids. Germline CDR1 reads SNHLY; CDR2 reads FYNNEI. V lost 1 base and J 5 bases, leaving 8 bases between the germline ends. The CDR3 here is CASSEEGRTEAFF. The CDR3 DNA reads TGTGCCAGCAGTGAAGAGGGGCGGACTGAAGCTTTCTTT.

The chain couples TRBV6-5 to TRBJ1-1; D might be TRBD1 (5 bases). CDR1 MNHEY and CDR2 SVGAGI come from the germline V gene. The CDR3 is 15 amino acids. V was shortened by 0 bases and J by 0 bases, with 8 bases between the two germline ends. In DNA, the CDR3 is TGTGCCAGCAGTTACTCAAGGGGTCTGAACACTGAAGCTTTCTTT. Protein: CASSYSRGLNTEAFF.

CDR3 protein: CAWSSMVVEQFF. CDR3 in DNA: TGTGCCTGGAGTTCTATGGTGGTTGAGCAGTTCTTC. The chain carries TRBV30 and TRBJ2-1, with unresolved D. The length of the CDR3 is 12 residues. The V gene lost 2 bases and the J gene lost 9 bases, with 11 bases spanning the gap. Looked up from germline, CDR1 is GTSNPN and CDR2 is SVGIG (reference sequence). Based on the CDR3 plus reference TRBV30 and TRBJ2-1, the full variable domain is SQTIHQWPATLVQPVGSPLSLECTVEGTSNPNLYWYRQAAGRGLQLLFYSVGIGQISSEVPQNLSASRPQDRQFILSSKKLLLSDSGFYLCAWSSMVVEQFFGPGTRLTVL.

This clone was seen a few times. V gene TRBV7-5 combines with J gene TRBJ2-2; TRBD1 is the table's D call, not checked against the DNA. TRBV7-5 is a documented pseudogene. The CDR3 is 16 residues long. CDR3 region: CARSVRDRTNTGELFF. As DNA, the CDR3 is TGTGCCAGAAGCGTCCGGGACAGAACGAACACCGGGGAGCTGTTTTTT.

On this clone itself: Its ends do not fully match the called genes, so a read error is possible. This rearrangement joins TRBV27 to TRBJ2-3; the D gene is possibly TRBD1 (5 bases). Looked up from germline, CDR1 is MNHEY and CDR2 is SMNVEV (reference sequence). The CDR3 totals 13 residues. The CDR3 bases are TGTGCCAGCAGTTTTCATGGGGCAGACACGCAGTATTTT. It translates to CASSFHGADTQYF.

This clone appeared a few times. V and J are TRBV25-1 and TRBJ1-5; D uncertain. Trimming took 4 bases from V and 2 from J, leaving 9 bases between them. This CDR3 region has 14 residues. Germline CDR1 reads MGHDK; CDR2 reads SYGVNS. In nucleotides, the CDR3 is TGTGCCAGCAGTGGAGTTATTGGCAATCAGCCCCAGCATTTT. Its translation: CASSGVIGNQPQHF.

V is TRBV6-6 and J is TRBJ1-1; D gene ambiguous. The ends were cut back, 0 bases at V and 1 base at J, with 6 bases in the middle. The germline gives CDR1 MNHNY, CDR2 SVGAGI (reference sequence). This CDR3 region has 14 residues. This CDR3 is CASSYSNRNTEAFF. The CDR3 DNA reads TGTGCCAGCAGTTACTCGAACAGGAACACTGAAGCTTTCTTT.

The chain links TRBV29-1 to TRBJ2-3; TRBD1 matches at 7 bases. Germline CDR1 reads SQVTM; CDR2 reads ANQGSEA. The CDR3 sequence is 13 residues long. Unmatched junction bases numbered 4, after V lost 6 bases and J lost 1 base. This CDR3 is CSVKGQGTDTQYF. DNA for the CDR3: TGCAGCGTCAAAGGACAGGGCACAGATACGCAGTATTTT.

The J gene is TRBJ1-2, the V gene TRBV7-2, with TRBD1 as a possible D gene (5 bases). V dropped 1 base and J dropped 8 bases, with 14 bases sitting between them. This CDR3 is 14 amino acids long. CDR1 and CDR2 from the germline V gene are SGHTA and FQGNSA. As DNA, the CDR3 is TGTGCCAGCAGCTTAGTTTCTGGGGCGCGGGGCTACACCTTC. Its protein product is CASSLVSGARGYTF.

The genes are TRBV6-5 and TRBJ2-7; unclear D gene. The germline V gene encodes CDR1 MNHEY and CDR2 SVGAGI. The CDR3 is 12 residues long. The germline V and J ends were trimmed by 6 bases and 6 bases, with 12 bases remaining between them. CDR3 in DNA: TGTGCCAGCAGACCCCATGCGGCCGAGCAGTACTTC. It yields the protein CASRPHAAEQYF.

The rearrangement joins TRBV4-1 to TRBJ2-7; D might be TRBD2 (6 bases). Trimming left V 1 base short and J 3 bases short, with 10 bases between. CDR1 is MGHRA and CDR2 is YSYEKL in the germline V gene. The CDR3 is 14 residues long. The CDR3 loop is CASSQVGDFYEQYF. The CDR3 DNA reads as TGCGCCAGCAGCCAAGTGGGGGACTTCTACGAGCAGTACTTC.

V is TRBV7-8 and J is TRBJ2-7, with D possibly matching TRBD2 (6 bases). V lost 7 bases and J lost 5, with 24 bases in between. Germline V gene lookup returns CDR1 SGHVS and CDR2 FQNEAQ. The CDR3 is 16 amino acids. The CDR3 sequence is CASTFPGRGTLHEQYF. The CDR3 DNA follows: TGTGCCAGCACCTTCCCCGGGCGGGGCACACTCCACGAGCAGTACTTC. Supplemented by reference TRBV7-8 and TRBJ2-7, the full variable domain reads GAGVSQSPRYKVAKRGQDVALRCDPISGHVSLFWYQQALGQGPEFLTYFQNEAQLDKSGLPSDRFFAERPEGSVSTLKIQRTQQEDSAVYLCASTFPGRGTLHEQYFGPGTRLTVT.

The chain carries TRBV5-1 and TRBJ1-5; TRBD1 might be the D (5 bases). Trimming shortened V by 4 bases and J by 4 bases, and 15 bases separated the two germline ends. CDR1 SGHRS and CDR2 YFSETQ come from the germline V gene. The CDR3 runs to 15 residues. The chain's CDR3 is CASSLPGGANQPQHF. Here the CDR3 DNA reads TGCGCCAGCAGCCTCCCGGGTGGGGCAAATCAGCCCCAGCATTTT.

This chain uses TRBV19 with TRBJ1-2; the match to TRBD1 covers 9 bases. CDR1 LNHDA and CDR2 SQIVND come from the germline V gene (reference sequence). The trim removed 7 bases at V and 3 bases at J, leaving 3 bases unmatched. The CDR3 extends over 13 amino acids. As DNA, the CDR3 is TGTGCCAGTAAGGACAGGGGAGACTATGGCTACACCTTC. Protein sequence: CASKDRGDYGYTF.

CDR3 sequence (DNA): TGTGCCAGCAGCCCGAGGGCGTACGGGGAGCAGTTCTTC. The encoded protein is CASSPRAYGEQFF. This chain joins TRBV7-2 and TRBJ2-1; perhaps TRBD2 as D (5 bases). Trimming shortened V by 5 bases and J by 10 bases, and 15 bases separated the two germline ends. Germline lookup yields CDR1 SGHTA and CDR2 FQGNSA. CDR3 length: 13 amino acids.

The V call is TRBV4-2, the J call TRBJ2-1; TRBD2 is a possible D gene (6 bases). The CDR3 is 13 amino acids. The V end was cut by 4 bases, the J end by 6 bases, with 10 bases between. The germline V gene encodes CDR1 LGHNA and CDR2 YNFKEQ. The CDR3 protein is CASSPGTGNEQFF. The CDR3 DNA reads TGTGCCAGCAGCCCAGGGACTGGCAATGAGCAGTTCTTC.

This clone turned up a few times. The DNA of the CDR3 is TGTGCCAGCAGAGGGGACGAGCAGTACTTC. Translated, it gives CASRGDEQYF. The chain is built from TRBV2 and TRBJ2-7; maybe TRBD1 (5 bases). Germline assignment: CDR1 SNHLY and CDR2 FYNNEI. V was shortened by 6 bases and J by 5 bases, with 5 bases between the two germline ends. The CDR3 totals 10 residues.

V gene TRBV18 combines with J gene TRBJ2-1; maybe TRBD1 (5 bases). The CDR3 is 15 amino acids. V lost 5 bases and J lost 0, with 11 bases in between. Germline CDR1 is KGHSH and CDR2 is LQKENI. The CDR3, as DNA: TGTGCCAGCTCAAGAGCGACAGCCTCCTACAATGAGCAGTTCTTC. Encoded protein: CASSRATASYNEQFF.

This chain uses TRBV5-4 with TRBJ2-7; tentatively, D is TRBD1 (6 bases). Germline CDR1 SGHNT, CDR2 YYREEE (reference sequence). V lost 1 base, J lost 5 bases, and 10 bases lay in between. CDR3 length: 13 residues. CDR3 nucleotides: TGTGCCAGCAGCTTGACAGGGCGGGACGAGCAGTACTTC. It is translated as CASSLTGRDEQYF.

This chain links TRBV28 with TRBJ2-7; TRBD1 agrees at 7 bases. V trimming: 6 bases; J trimming: 2 bases; junction bases outside the gene matches: 4. Germline CDR1 and CDR2: MDHEN and SYDVKM. CDR3 length equals 13 residues. CDR3: CASRRQGTYEQYF. The CDR3 bases are TGTGCCAGCAGAAGACAGGGCACCTACGAGCAGTACTTC.